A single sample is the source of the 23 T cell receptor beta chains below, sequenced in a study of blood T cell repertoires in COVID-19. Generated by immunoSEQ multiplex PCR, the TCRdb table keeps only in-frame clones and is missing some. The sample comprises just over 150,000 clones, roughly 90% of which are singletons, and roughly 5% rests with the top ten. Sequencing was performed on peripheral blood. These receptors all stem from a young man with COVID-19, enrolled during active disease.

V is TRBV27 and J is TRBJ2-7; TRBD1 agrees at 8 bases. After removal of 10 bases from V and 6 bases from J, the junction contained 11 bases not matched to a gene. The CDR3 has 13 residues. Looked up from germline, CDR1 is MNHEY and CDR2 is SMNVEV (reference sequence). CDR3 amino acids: CATGQGGSSEQYF. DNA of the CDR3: TGTGCCACCGGACAGGGTGGATCTTCCGAGCAGTACTTC.

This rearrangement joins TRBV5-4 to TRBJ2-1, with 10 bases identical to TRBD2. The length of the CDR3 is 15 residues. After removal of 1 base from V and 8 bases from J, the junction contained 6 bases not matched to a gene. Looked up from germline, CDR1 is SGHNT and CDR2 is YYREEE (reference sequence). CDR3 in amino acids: CASSLTSGTSYEQFF. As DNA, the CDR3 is TGTGCCAGCAGCTTGACTAGCGGGACCTCTTATGAGCAGTTCTTC.

CDR3 coding DNA: TGCGCCAGCAGCTGGGGACTGGAGGCCGAGACCCAGTACTTC. Encoded protein: CASSWGLEAETQYF. The genes are TRBV5-1 and TRBJ2-5, with D possibly matching TRBD2 (6 bases). The V and J ends lost 3 bases and 5 bases respectively, with 14 bases between them. The CDR3 has 14 amino acids. Germline CDR1 and CDR2: SGHRS and YFSETQ.

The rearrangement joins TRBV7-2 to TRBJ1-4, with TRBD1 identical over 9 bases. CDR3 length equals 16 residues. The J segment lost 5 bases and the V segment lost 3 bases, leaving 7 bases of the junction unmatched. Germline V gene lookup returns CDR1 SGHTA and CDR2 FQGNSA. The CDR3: CASSLTGTGRNEKLFF. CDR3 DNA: TGTGCCAGCAGCTTGACCGGGACAGGGAGAAATGAAAAACTGTTTTTT.

The CDR3 sequence: CASSLGLAPYEQYF. As DNA, the CDR3 is TGTGCCAGCAGCTTAGGACTGGCCCCCTACGAGCAGTACTTC. The chain couples TRBV7-2 to TRBJ2-7; no reliable D call. The CDR3 runs to 14 residues. V was pared by 1 base and J by 2 bases, with 9 bases between. Germline V lookup: CDR1 SGHTA, CDR2 FQGNSA.

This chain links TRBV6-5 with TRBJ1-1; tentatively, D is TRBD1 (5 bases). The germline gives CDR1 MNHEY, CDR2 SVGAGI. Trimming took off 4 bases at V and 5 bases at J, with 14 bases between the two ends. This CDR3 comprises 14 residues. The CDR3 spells CASSWLQDGTEAFF. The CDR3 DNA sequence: TGTGCCAGCAGTTGGCTACAGGATGGGACTGAAGCTTTCTTT.

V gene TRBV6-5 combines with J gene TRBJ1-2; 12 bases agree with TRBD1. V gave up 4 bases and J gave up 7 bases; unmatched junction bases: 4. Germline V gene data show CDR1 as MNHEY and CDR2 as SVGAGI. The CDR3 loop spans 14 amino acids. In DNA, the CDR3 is TGTGCCAGCAGTTTGGGACAGGGGGCGGGTGGCTACACCTTC. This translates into CASSLGQGAGGYTF.

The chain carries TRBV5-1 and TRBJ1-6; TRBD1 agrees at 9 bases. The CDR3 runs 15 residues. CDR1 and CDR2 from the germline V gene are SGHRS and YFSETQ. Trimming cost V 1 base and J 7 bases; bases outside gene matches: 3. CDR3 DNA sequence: TGCGCCAGCAGCTTGACAGGGGGCTGGAATTCACCCCTCCACTTT. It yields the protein CASSLTGGWNSPLHF.

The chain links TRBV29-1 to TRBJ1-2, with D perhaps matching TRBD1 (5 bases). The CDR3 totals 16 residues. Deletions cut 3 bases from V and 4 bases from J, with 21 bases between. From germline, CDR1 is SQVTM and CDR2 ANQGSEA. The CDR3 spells CSVESPGAAPIYGYTF. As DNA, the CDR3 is TGCAGCGTTGAGTCCCCTGGGGCAGCCCCCATCTATGGCTACACCTTC.

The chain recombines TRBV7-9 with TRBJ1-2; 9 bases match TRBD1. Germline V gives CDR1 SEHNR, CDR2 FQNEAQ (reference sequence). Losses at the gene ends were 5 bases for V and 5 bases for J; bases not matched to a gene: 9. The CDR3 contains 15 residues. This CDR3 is CASSPPGQGFYGYTF. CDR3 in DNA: TGTGCCAGCAGCCCGCCGGGACAGGGCTTTTATGGCTACACCTTC.

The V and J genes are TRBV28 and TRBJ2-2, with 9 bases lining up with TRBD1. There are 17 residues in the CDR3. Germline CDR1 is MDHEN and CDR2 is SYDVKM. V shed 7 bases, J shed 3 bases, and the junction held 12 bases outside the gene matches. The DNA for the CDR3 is TGTGCCAGCATGGTCGGGACAGGGATAAAGTACACCGGGGAGCTGTTTTTT. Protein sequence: CASMVGTGIKYTGELFF.

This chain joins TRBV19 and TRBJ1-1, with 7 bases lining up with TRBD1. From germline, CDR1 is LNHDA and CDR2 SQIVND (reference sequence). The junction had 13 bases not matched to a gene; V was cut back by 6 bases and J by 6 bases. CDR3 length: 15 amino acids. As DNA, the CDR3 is TGTGCCAGTAGGAAACGCGACAGGGTAAGTTCTGAAGCTTTCTTT. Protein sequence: CASRKRDRVSSEAFF.

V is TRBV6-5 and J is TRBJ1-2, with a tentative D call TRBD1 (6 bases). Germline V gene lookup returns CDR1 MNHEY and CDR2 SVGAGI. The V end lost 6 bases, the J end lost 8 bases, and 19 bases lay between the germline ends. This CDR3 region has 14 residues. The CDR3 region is CASRDDRSGWGYTF. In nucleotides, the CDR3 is TGTGCCAGCAGGGATGACAGGTCCGGGTGGGGCTACACCTTC.

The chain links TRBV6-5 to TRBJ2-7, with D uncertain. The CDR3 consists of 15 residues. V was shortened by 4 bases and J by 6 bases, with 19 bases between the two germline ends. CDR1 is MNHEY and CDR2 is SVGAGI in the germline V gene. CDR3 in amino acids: CASSSRRQAPSEQYF. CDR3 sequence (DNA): TGTGCCAGCAGTTCGCGCCGACAAGCCCCCTCCGAGCAGTACTTC.

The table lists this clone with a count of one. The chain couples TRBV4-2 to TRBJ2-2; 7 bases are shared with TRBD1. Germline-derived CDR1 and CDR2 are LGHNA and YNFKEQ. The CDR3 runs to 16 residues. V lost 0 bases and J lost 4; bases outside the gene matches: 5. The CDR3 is CASSQDWAGGTGELFF. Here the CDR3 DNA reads TGTGCCAGCAGCCAAGACTGGGCAGGGGGCACCGGGGAGCTGTTTTTT.

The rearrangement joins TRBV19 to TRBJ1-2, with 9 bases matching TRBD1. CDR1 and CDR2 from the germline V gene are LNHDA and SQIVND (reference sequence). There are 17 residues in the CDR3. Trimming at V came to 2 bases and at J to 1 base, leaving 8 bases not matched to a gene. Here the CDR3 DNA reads TGTGCCAGTAGTATAAAGCTCCAGACAGGGGGTAACTATGGCTACACCTTC. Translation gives CASSIKLQTGGNYGYTF.

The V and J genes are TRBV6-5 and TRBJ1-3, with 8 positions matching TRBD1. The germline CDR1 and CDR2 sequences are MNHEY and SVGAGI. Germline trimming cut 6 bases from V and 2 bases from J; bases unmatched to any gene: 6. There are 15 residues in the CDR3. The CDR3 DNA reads TGTGCCAGCAGAACGACAGGGGTAGCTGGAAACACCATATATTTT. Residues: CASRTTGVAGNTIYF.

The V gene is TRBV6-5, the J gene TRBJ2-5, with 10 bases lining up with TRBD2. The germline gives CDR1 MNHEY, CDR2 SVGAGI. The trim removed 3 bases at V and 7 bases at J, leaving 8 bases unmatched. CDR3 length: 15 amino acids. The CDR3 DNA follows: TGTGCCAGCAGTTATGCTCTAGCGGGAGATCGGACCCAGTACTTC. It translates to CASSYALAGDRTQYF.

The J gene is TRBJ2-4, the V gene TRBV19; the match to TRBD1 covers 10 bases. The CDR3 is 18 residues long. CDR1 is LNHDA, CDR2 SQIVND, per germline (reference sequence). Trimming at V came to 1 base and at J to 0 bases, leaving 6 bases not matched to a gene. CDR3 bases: TGTGCCAGTAGTATAGGGACAGGGGGGAAGAGAGCCAAAAACATTCAGTACTTC. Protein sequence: CASSIGTGGKRAKNIQYF.

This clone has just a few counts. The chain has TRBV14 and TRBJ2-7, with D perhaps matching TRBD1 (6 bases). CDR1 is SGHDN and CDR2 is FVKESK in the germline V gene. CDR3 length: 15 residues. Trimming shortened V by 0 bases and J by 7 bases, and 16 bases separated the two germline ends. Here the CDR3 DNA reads TGTGCCAGCAGCCAAGAAGACAGGAGTCTCGGGGAGCAGTACTTC. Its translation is CASSQEDRSLGEQYF.

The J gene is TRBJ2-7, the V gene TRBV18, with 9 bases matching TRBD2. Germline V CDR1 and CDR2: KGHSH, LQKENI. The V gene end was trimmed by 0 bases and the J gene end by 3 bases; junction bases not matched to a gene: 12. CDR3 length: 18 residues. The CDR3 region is CASSPPGIIGLAIYEQYF. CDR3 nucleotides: TGTGCCAGCTCACCACCGGGAATAATAGGACTAGCGATCTACGAGCAGTACTTC.

The CDR3 reads CASSPPDRVGYTF. In nucleotides, the CDR3 is TGTGCCAGCTCACCCCCTGACAGGGTTGGCTACACCTTC. This chain joins TRBV18 and TRBJ1-2; 7 bases map to TRBD1. V dropped 3 bases and J dropped 7; count of bases not matched to a gene: 5. This CDR3 is 13 amino acids long. Germline CDR1 KGHSH, CDR2 LQKENI.

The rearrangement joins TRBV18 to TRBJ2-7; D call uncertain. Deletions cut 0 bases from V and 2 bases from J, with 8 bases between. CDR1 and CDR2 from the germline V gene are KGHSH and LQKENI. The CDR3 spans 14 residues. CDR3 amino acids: CASSPPLGTYEQYF. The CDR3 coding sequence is TGTGCCAGCTCACCACCGCTCGGTACCTACGAGCAGTACTTC.